This is a list of T cell receptor beta chains from one sample in a study of cytomegalovirus exposure and HLA in healthy donors. TCRdb keeps only in-frame clones here, not all; method: immunoSEQ multiplex PCR. The repertoire has 100,000 or so clones, about 80% of them found once; the top ten carry 4.1%. The sequenced material came from PBMCs. All receptors derive from a middle-aged man in good health and CMV-seronegative. The CDR3 runs from the conserved cysteine through the conserved F or W. Fields, in order: clone size, CDR3 length, D gene, J gene, V gene, CDR3 DNA, CDR3 protein. A D gene is named only where the DNA matches it firmly. Some rows mark clone size as missing; the rest say once, few, many or name a class of expanded clone.

clone_size: -
cdr3_length: 14
d_call: -
j_call: TRBJ2-1
v_call: TRBV2
cdr3_nt: TGTGCCAGCAGTGGGCAAATCTCCTACAATGAGCAGTTCTTC
cdr3_aa: CASSGQISYNEQFF

clone_size: few
cdr3_length: 14
d_call: TRBD1
j_call: TRBJ1-2
v_call: TRBV5-4
cdr3_nt: TGTGCCAGCAGCTCCAGGGGGCACGGCTATGGCTACACCTTC
cdr3_aa: CASSSRGHGYGYTF

clone_size: -
cdr3_length: 15
d_call: TRBD1
j_call: TRBJ1-1
v_call: TRBV19
cdr3_nt: TGTGCCAGTAGTATAGGGACAGGGATGAACACTGAAGCTTTCTTT
cdr3_aa: CASSIGTGMNTEAFF

clone_size: -
cdr3_length: 15
d_call: -
j_call: TRBJ1-4
v_call: TRBV14
cdr3_nt: TGTGCCAGCAGCCATCCCCCAGGGGATAATGAAAAACTGTTTTTT
cdr3_aa: CASSHPPGDNEKLFF

clone_size: -
cdr3_length: 15
d_call: -
j_call: TRBJ2-7
v_call: TRBV15
cdr3_nt: TGTGCCACCAGCAGAGATCTCGGGTTCCACTACGAGCAGTACTTC
cdr3_aa: CATSRDLGFHYEQYF

clone_size: -
cdr3_length: 13
d_call: -
j_call: TRBJ1-1
v_call: TRBV7-2
cdr3_nt: TGTGCCAGCAGCTTAGGGCAGGGTCCTGAAGCTTTCTTT
cdr3_aa: CASSLGQGPEAFF

clone_size: -
cdr3_length: 14
d_call: -
j_call: TRBJ1-2
v_call: TRBV6-5
cdr3_nt: TGTGCCAGCAGTTACTCGGGGGCAGGCTATGGCTACACCTTC
cdr3_aa: CASSYSGAGYGYTF

clone_size: -
cdr3_length: 16
d_call: -
j_call: TRBJ1-3
v_call: TRBV6-1
cdr3_nt: TGTGCCAGCAGTGAAGCTCTGGGGGGCTCTGGAAACACCATATATTTT
cdr3_aa: CASSEALGGSGNTIYF

clone_size: -
cdr3_length: 14
d_call: -
j_call: TRBJ2-2
v_call: TRBV7-7
cdr3_nt: TGTGCTAGCAGCTTAGACACGAACACCGGGGAGCTGTTTTTT
cdr3_aa: CASSLDTNTGELFF

clone_size: -
cdr3_length: 13
d_call: -
j_call: TRBJ1-5
v_call: TRBV11-2
cdr3_nt: TGTGCCAGCAGCACCCACAGAAATCAGCCCCAGCATTTT
cdr3_aa: CASSTHRNQPQHF

clone_size: -
cdr3_length: 15
d_call: TRBD2
j_call: TRBJ2-3
v_call: TRBV10-1
cdr3_nt: TGCGCCAGCAGTGACCCAGCGGGGGGCACAGATACGCAGTATTTT
cdr3_aa: CASSDPAGGTDTQYF

clone_size: -
cdr3_length: 14
d_call: TRBD1
j_call: TRBJ1-6
v_call: TRBV5-5
cdr3_nt: TGTGCCAGCAGTCGGACAGGGGGAAGTTCACCCCTCCACTTT
cdr3_aa: CASSRTGGSSPLHF

clone_size: -
cdr3_length: 14
d_call: TRBD1
j_call: TRBJ2-1
v_call: TRBV18
cdr3_nt: TGTGCCAGCTCACACCCGACAGGGAAGGATGAGCAGTTCTTC
cdr3_aa: CASSHPTGKDEQFF

clone_size: -
cdr3_length: 14
d_call: -
j_call: TRBJ1-2
v_call: TRBV6-5
cdr3_nt: TGTGCCAGCAGACCGGGGGGTTCTAACTATGGCTACACCTTC
cdr3_aa: CASRPGGSNYGYTF

clone_size: -
cdr3_length: 16
d_call: TRBD2
j_call: TRBJ2-3
v_call: TRBV5-4
cdr3_nt: TGTGCCAGCAGCCGAGGGACTAGCGGGTTCACAGATACGCAGTATTTT
cdr3_aa: CASSRGTSGFTDTQYF

clone_size: -
cdr3_length: 14
d_call: TRBD1
j_call: TRBJ1-1
v_call: TRBV6-5
cdr3_nt: TGTGCCAGCATCCCGACAGGGGGGTTGGCTGAAGCTTTCTTT
cdr3_aa: CASIPTGGLAEAFF

clone_size: -
cdr3_length: 13
d_call: TRBD1
j_call: TRBJ1-6
v_call: TRBV6-5
cdr3_nt: TGTGCCAGCACCCCAGGGGGCGTTTTTTCCCTCCACTTT
cdr3_aa: CASTPGGVFSLHF

clone_size: few
cdr3_length: 15
d_call: TRBD2
j_call: TRBJ2-1
v_call: TRBV5-6
cdr3_nt: TGTGCCAGCAGCTTGGGTATGGGAGGGTCGGGTGAGCAGTTCTTC
cdr3_aa: CASSLGMGGSGEQFF

clone_size: -
cdr3_length: 15
d_call: TRBD1
j_call: TRBJ1-2
v_call: TRBV4-1
cdr3_nt: TGCGCCAGCAGCCGAGAAAAACAGGGGGCGCGTGGCTACACCTTC
cdr3_aa: CASSREKQGARGYTF

clone_size: -
cdr3_length: 17
d_call: TRBD1
j_call: TRBJ2-3
v_call: TRBV5-6
cdr3_nt: TGTGCCAGCAGCTTGGGGGCAGGGGGCACATACGGAGATACGCAGTATTTT
cdr3_aa: CASSLGAGGTYGDTQYF

clone_size: -
cdr3_length: 18
d_call: -
j_call: TRBJ2-3
v_call: TRBV19
cdr3_nt: TGTGCCAGTAGTCACGCCCTGGTTCGGGTGCGCGGCACAGATACGCAGTATTTT
cdr3_aa: CASSHALVRVRGTDTQYF

clone_size: -
cdr3_length: 13
d_call: TRBD1
j_call: TRBJ2-5
v_call: TRBV18
cdr3_nt: TGTGCCAGCTCATCGGGACAGGGTGAGACCCAGTACTTC
cdr3_aa: CASSSGQGETQYF

clone_size: -
cdr3_length: 13
d_call: -
j_call: TRBJ2-5
v_call: TRBV5-8
cdr3_nt: TGTGCCAGCAGCTTCGGACAGCAAGAGACCCAGTACTTC
cdr3_aa: CASSFGQQETQYF

clone_size: -
cdr3_length: 14
d_call: -
j_call: TRBJ1-1
v_call: TRBV30
cdr3_nt: TGTGCCTGGAGTGTTATTAGGGAGAGCACTGAAGCTTTCTTT
cdr3_aa: CAWSVIRESTEAFF

clone_size: -
cdr3_length: 14
d_call: -
j_call: TRBJ1-1
v_call: TRBV9
cdr3_nt: TGTGCCAGCAGCCCGGGGAATTTGAACACTGAAGCTTTCTTT
cdr3_aa: CASSPGNLNTEAFF

clone_size: -
cdr3_length: 16
d_call: TRBD2
j_call: TRBJ2-3
v_call: TRBV5-1
cdr3_nt: TGCGCCAGCAGCTCCCCCGGGGGGAGGGGCACAGATACGCAGTATTTT
cdr3_aa: CASSSPGGRGTDTQYF

clone_size: few
cdr3_length: 16
d_call: TRBD1
j_call: TRBJ1-1
v_call: TRBV4-3
cdr3_nt: TGCGCCAGCAGCCAAGCCTGGGGACAGGGGAACACTGAAGCTTTCTTT
cdr3_aa: CASSQAWGQGNTEAFF

clone_size: -
cdr3_length: 15
d_call: TRBD2
j_call: TRBJ2-1
v_call: TRBV6-1
cdr3_nt: TGTGCCAGCAGGGGACTAGCGGGGGGCAACAATGAGCAGTTCTTC
cdr3_aa: CASRGLAGGNNEQFF

clone_size: -
cdr3_length: 15
d_call: TRBD1
j_call: TRBJ2-7
v_call: TRBV19
cdr3_nt: TGTGCCAGTAGTATAGTTGGGACAGGGGCGCGCGAGCAGTACTTC
cdr3_aa: CASSIVGTGAREQYF

clone_size: few
cdr3_length: 10
d_call: -
j_call: TRBJ2-5
v_call: TRBV20-1
cdr3_nt: TGCAGTGCTAGCGGTGAGACCCAGTACTTC
cdr3_aa: CSASGETQYF

clone_size: -
cdr3_length: 15
d_call: -
j_call: TRBJ2-7
v_call: TRBV10-1
cdr3_nt: TGCGCCAGCAGTGAGTCAGGGAGCCTCTCCTACGAGCAGTACTTC
cdr3_aa: CASSESGSLSYEQYF

clone_size: -
cdr3_length: 14
d_call: TRBD1
j_call: TRBJ2-7
v_call: TRBV18
cdr3_nt: TGTGCCAGCTCACCTCGGACAGGGGGCTACGAGCAGTACTTC
cdr3_aa: CASSPRTGGYEQYF

clone_size: once
cdr3_length: 15
d_call: -
j_call: TRBJ1-4
v_call: TRBV7-9
cdr3_nt: TGTGCCAGCAGCTTAGGAGGGCCCCCTAATGAAAAACTGTTTTTT
cdr3_aa: CASSLGGPPNEKLFF

clone_size: once
cdr3_length: 14
d_call: -
j_call: TRBJ1-2
v_call: TRBV19
cdr3_nt: TGTGCCAGTAGAACGTCAGGGGTCGGCTATGGCTACACCTTC
cdr3_aa: CASRTSGVGYGYTF

clone_size: once
cdr3_length: 16
d_call: -
j_call: TRBJ2-1
v_call: TRBV7-2
cdr3_nt: TGTGCCAGCATCCAAGCGGCTGGAGGGGCCTACAATGAGCAGTTCTTC
cdr3_aa: CASIQAAGGAYNEQFF

clone_size: -
cdr3_length: 16
d_call: TRBD1
j_call: TRBJ1-6
v_call: TRBV4-2
cdr3_nt: TGTGCCAGCAGCCCCGGACAGGGGGCTCGTAATTCACCCCTCCACTTT
cdr3_aa: CASSPGQGARNSPLHF

clone_size: -
cdr3_length: 15
d_call: -
j_call: TRBJ2-1
v_call: TRBV7-3
cdr3_nt: TGTGCCAGCAGCCTCCGGACAGCTGCCTACAATGAGCAGTTCTTC
cdr3_aa: CASSLRTAAYNEQFF

clone_size: -
cdr3_length: 15
d_call: TRBD2
j_call: TRBJ2-2
v_call: TRBV10-2
cdr3_nt: TGCGCCAGCAGTGATTGGAGCGGGGGGTCCGGGGAGCTGTTTTTT
cdr3_aa: CASSDWSGGSGELFF

clone_size: -
cdr3_length: 17
d_call: TRBD1
j_call: TRBJ2-3
v_call: TRBV18
cdr3_nt: TGTGCCAGCTCACCGCCTAGGACAGGGAGGACCACAGATACGCAGTATTTT
cdr3_aa: CASSPPRTGRTTDTQYF

clone_size: -
cdr3_length: 15
d_call: -
j_call: TRBJ2-1
v_call: TRBV7-9
cdr3_nt: TGTGCCACCTCGTCCCAGGGTGCCCTTTGGAATGAGCAGTTCTTC
cdr3_aa: CATSSQGALWNEQFF

clone_size: -
cdr3_length: 13
d_call: -
j_call: TRBJ1-3
v_call: TRBV10-3
cdr3_nt: TGTGCCGCCAGGCAGGGGTGGGGAAACACCATATATTTT
cdr3_aa: CAARQGWGNTIYF

clone_size: -
cdr3_length: 17
d_call: -
j_call: TRBJ2-7
v_call: TRBV7-8
cdr3_nt: TGTGCCAGCAGCTGGACCAGGCGGCAGGGAACGACCTACGAGCAGTACTTC
cdr3_aa: CASSWTRRQGTTYEQYF

clone_size: once
cdr3_length: 13
d_call: TRBD1
j_call: TRBJ2-5
v_call: TRBV28
cdr3_nt: TGTGCCAGCAGAGAACGGGACAGGGAGGCCCAGTACTTC
cdr3_aa: CASRERDREAQYF

clone_size: -
cdr3_length: 15
d_call: -
j_call: TRBJ1-2
v_call: TRBV5-1
cdr3_nt: TGCGCCAGCAGCTTGGATTTATCGGGGGTGAAGGGCTACACCTTC
cdr3_aa: CASSLDLSGVKGYTF

clone_size: -
cdr3_length: 12
d_call: TRBD1
j_call: TRBJ2-7
v_call: TRBV10-3
cdr3_nt: TGTGCCATTGGGACAGGGGGCTACGAGCAGTACTTC
cdr3_aa: CAIGTGGYEQYF

clone_size: -
cdr3_length: 14
d_call: TRBD1
j_call: TRBJ1-2
v_call: TRBV5-6
cdr3_nt: TGTGCCAGCAGCTTTACCGACAGGGATCATGGCTACACCTTC
cdr3_aa: CASSFTDRDHGYTF

clone_size: once
cdr3_length: 14
d_call: -
j_call: TRBJ1-1
v_call: TRBV5-4
cdr3_nt: TGTGCCACATTCCGGGGGTACCAGAACACTGAAGCTTTCTTT
cdr3_aa: CATFRGYQNTEAFF